The clone carrying this T cell receptor (beta chain) was detected many times. The sample comes from a study of T cells in Graves' hyperthyroidism and ophthalmopathy. Study background: Before any treatment, at initial diagnosis, peripheral blood was collected.

RNA transcripts provided the source from which TCR beta CDR3 regions were amplified. The TCR CDR3 first-round RT-PCR relied on the HTBI primer set. TCRdb called the multiplex PCR reads again in MiXCR, with one record for every CDR3 protein. Of 500,000 to 750,000 distinct CDR3 sequences listed, approximately 15% are singletons. CDR1 and CDR2 (germline): SGHKS, YYEKEE (reference sequence). The V gene end was trimmed by 4 bases and the J gene end by 15 bases; junction bases not matched to a gene: 10. The CDR3 is 12 amino acids. Orbital computed tomography and thyroid ultrasound, together with serum TRAb and thyroxine and clinical symptoms, were used for diagnoses. PBMCs came from 10 ml fresh peripheral blood.

The sample taken for sequencing was blood. V usage is TRBV5-5 and J usage is TRBJ2-1; TRBD2 aligns across 7 bases. The TCR sequence derives from a woman in her late teens or twenties with Graves' ophthalmopathy. The CDR3 here is CASSAGLVSRFF. CDR3 DNA: TGTGCCAGCAGCGCCGGACTAGTTTCACGGTTCTTC.